The entry below gives a single T cell receptor (beta chain) sequence along with its context. This sample stems from a study of blood T cell repertoires in COVID-19. CDR1 is MNHNS and CDR2 is SASEGT in the germline V gene. This CDR3 is built from 16 residues. V gave up 2 bases and J gave up 2 bases; unmatched junction bases: 6. Recruitment covered under 25 US areas and drew participants whose ages spanned about 18 to 90 years. In assigning cohorts, the study relied on participant-reported clinical history. The recovered donors of Cohort 3 showed two negative PCRs, clearance, or symptom resolution. Sequencing used immunoSEQ multiplex PCR; TCRdb keeps in-frame clones, though not all of them. The data contain around 310,000 clones, nearly 90% of them singletons.

The receptor's source is a woman in her thirties who had recovered from COVID-19. The sample was PBMCs or T cells enriched from blood (not recorded which). The chain employs TRBV6-1 and TRBJ1-3, with 7 bases matching TRBD1. The CDR3 loop reads CASSETEGAAGNTIYF. The CDR3 DNA reads as TGTGCCAGCAGTGAAACCGAGGGGGCGGCTGGAAACACCATATATTTT.